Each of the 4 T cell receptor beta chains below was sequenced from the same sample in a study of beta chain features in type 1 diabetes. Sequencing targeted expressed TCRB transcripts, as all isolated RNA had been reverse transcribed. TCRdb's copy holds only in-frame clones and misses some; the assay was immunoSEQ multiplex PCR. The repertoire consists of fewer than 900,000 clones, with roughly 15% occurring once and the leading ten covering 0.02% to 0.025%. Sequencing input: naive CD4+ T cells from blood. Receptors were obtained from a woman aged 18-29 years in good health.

CDR3 DNA: TGTGCCAGCACCCCTGGGGGGGGGAACACTGAAGCTTTCTTT. This sequence encodes CASTPGGGNTEAFF. The V call is TRBV7-2, the J call TRBJ1-1; tentative D call: TRBD1 (5 bases). With 7 bases removed from V and 1 base from J, the gap between germline ends came to 13 bases. The CDR3 has 14 amino acids. CDR1 SGHTA and CDR2 FQGNSA come from the germline V gene.

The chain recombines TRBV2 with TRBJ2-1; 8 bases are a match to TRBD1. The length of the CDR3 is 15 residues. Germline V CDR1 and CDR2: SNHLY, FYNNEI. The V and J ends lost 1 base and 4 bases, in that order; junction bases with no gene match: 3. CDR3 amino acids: CASSEEGQEYNEQFF. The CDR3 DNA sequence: TGTGCCAGCAGTGAAGAGGGACAGGAATACAATGAGCAGTTCTTC.

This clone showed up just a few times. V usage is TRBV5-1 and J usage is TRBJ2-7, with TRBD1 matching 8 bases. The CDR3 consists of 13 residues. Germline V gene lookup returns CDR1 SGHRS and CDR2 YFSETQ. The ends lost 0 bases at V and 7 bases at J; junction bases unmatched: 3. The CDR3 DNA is TGCGCCAGCAGCTTGGCCTACAGGGGGGAGCAGTACTTC. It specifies CASSLAYRGEQYF.

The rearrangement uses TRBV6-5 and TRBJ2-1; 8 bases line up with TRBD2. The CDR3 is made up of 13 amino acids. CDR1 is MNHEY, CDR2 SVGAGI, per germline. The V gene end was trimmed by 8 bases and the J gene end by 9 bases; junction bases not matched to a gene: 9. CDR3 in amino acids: CASGTSPLREQFF. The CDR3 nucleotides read TGTGCCAGCGGGACTAGTCCGCTTCGTGAGCAGTTCTTC.